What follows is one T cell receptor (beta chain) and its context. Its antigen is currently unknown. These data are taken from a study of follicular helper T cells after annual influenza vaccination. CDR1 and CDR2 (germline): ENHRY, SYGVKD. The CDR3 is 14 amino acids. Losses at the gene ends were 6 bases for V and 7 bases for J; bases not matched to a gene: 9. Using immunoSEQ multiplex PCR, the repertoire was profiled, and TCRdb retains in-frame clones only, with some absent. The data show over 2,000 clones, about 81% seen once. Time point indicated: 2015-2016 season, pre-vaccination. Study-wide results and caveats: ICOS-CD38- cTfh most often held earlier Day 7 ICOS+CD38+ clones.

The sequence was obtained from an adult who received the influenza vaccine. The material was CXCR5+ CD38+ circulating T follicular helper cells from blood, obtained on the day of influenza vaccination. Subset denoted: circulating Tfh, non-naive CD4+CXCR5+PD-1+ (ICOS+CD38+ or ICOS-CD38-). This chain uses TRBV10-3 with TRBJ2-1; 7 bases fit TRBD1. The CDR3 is CAIRSTGFRNEQFF. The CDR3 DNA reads TGTGCCATCAGATCGACAGGGTTTCGTAATGAGCAGTTCTTC.